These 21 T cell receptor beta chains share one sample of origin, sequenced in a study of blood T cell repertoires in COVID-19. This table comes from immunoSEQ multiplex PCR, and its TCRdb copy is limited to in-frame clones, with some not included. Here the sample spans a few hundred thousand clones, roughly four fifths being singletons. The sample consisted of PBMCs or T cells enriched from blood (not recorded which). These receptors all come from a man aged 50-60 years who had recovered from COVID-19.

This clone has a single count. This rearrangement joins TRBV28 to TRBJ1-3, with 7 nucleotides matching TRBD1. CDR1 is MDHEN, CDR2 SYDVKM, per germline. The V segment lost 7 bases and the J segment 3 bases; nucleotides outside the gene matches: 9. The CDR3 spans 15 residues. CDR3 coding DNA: TGTGCCAGCACGCCAGCCAGGGGGGTTGGAAACACCATATATTTT. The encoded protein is CASTPARGVGNTIYF.

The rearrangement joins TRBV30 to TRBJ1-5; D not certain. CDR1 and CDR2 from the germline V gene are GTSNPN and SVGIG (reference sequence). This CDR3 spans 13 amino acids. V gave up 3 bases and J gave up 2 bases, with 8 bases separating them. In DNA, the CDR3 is TGTGCCTGGAGCGGGGAGGGCAATCAGCCCCAGCATTTT. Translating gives CAWSGEGNQPQHF.

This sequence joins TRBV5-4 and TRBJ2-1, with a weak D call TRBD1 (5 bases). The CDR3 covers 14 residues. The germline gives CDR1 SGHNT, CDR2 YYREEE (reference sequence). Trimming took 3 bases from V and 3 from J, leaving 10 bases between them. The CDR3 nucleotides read TGTGCCAGCAGCTCGTGGCAGGGCTACAATGAGCAGTTCTTC. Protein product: CASSSWQGYNEQFF.

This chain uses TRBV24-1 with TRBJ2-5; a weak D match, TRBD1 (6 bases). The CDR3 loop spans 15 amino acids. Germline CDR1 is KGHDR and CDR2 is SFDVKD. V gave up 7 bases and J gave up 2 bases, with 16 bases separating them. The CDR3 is CATSPGGLGQETQYF. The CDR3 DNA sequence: TGTGCCACCAGCCCTGGGGGCCTGGGGCAAGAGACCCAGTACTTC.

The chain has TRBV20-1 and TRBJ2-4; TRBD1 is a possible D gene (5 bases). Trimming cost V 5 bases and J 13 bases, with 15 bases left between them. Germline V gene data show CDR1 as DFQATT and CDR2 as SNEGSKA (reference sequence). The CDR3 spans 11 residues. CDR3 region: CSARQTVGQYF. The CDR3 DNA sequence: TGCAGTGCTCGCCAGACAGTGGGGCAGTACTTC.

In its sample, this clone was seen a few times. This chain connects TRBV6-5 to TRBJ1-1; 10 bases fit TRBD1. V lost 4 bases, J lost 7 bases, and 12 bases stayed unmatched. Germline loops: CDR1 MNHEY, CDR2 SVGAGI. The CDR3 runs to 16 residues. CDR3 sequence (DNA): TGTGCCAGCAGTTTGCTGGCGGGACAGGGGATAGTTGAAGCTTTCTTT. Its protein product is CASSLLAGQGIVEAFF.

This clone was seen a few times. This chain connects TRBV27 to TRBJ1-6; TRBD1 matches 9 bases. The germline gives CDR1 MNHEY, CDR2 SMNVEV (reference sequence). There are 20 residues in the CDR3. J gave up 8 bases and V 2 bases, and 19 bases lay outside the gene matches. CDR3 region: CASSLRPGQGYPSPDSPLHF. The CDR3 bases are TGTGCCAGCAGTTTACGACCGGGACAGGGTTACCCTTCCCCGGATTCACCCCTCCACTTT.

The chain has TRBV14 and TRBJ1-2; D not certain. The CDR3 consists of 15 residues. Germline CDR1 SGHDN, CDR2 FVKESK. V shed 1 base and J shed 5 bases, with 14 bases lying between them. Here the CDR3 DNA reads TGTGCCAGCAGCCAAGGTCCCTTCTGGAGGTATGGCTACACCTTC. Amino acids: CASSQGPFWRYGYTF.

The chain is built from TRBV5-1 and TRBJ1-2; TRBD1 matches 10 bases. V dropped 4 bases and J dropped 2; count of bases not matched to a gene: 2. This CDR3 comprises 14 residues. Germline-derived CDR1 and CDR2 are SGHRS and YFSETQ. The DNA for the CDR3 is TGCGCCAGCAGCGTGGACAGGGGGAACTATGGCTACACCTTC. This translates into CASSVDRGNYGYTF.

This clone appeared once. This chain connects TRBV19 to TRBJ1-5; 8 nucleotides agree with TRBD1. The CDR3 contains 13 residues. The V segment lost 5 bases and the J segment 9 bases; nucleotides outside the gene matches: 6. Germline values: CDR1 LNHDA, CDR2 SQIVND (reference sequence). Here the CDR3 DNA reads TGTGCCAGTAGTTTCGGACAGGGAGGGCCCCAGCATTTT. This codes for CASSFGQGGPQHF.

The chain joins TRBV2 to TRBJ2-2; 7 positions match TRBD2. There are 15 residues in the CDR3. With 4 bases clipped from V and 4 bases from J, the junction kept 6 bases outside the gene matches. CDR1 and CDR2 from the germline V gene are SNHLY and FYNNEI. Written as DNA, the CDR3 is TGTGCCAGCAGTGGACTAGCTGCCTCCACCGGGGAGCTGTTTTTT. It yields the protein CASSGLAASTGELFF.

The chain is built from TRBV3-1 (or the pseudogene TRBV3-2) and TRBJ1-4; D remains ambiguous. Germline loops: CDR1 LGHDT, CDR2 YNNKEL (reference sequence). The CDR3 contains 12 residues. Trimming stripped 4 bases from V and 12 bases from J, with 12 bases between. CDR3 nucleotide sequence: TGTGCCAGCAGCCTTATCGGTGAGGAACTGTTTTTT. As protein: CASSLIGEELFF.

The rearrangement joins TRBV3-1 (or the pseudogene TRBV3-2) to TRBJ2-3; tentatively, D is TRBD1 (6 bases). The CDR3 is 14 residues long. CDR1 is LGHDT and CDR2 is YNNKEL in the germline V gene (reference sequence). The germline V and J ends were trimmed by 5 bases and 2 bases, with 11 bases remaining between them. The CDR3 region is CASSYWTATDTQYF. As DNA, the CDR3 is TGTGCCAGCAGCTACTGGACAGCCACAGATACGCAGTATTTT.

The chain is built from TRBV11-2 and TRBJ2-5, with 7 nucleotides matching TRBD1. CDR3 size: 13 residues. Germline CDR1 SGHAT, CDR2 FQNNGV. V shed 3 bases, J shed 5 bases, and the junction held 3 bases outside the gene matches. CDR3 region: CASSFTGAETQYF. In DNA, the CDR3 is TGTGCCAGCAGCTTTACAGGGGCGGAGACCCAGTACTTC. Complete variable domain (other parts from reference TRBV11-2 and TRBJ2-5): EAGVAQSPRYKIIEKRQSVAFWCNPISGHATLYWYQQILGQGPKLLIQFQNNGVVDDSQLPKDRFSAERLKGVDSTLKIQPAKLEDSAVYLCASSFTGAETQYFGPGTRLLVL.

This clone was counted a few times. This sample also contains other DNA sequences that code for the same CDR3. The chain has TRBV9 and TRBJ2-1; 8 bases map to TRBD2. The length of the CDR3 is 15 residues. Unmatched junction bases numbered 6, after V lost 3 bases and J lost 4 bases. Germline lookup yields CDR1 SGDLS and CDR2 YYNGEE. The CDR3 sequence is CASSGSGGLYNEQFF. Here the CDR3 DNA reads TGTGCCAGCAGCGGCAGCGGGGGCCTATACAATGAGCAGTTCTTC.

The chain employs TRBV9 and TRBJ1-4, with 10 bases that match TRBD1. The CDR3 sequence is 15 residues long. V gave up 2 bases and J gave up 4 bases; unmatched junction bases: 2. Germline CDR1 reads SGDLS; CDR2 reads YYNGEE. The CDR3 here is CASSVWTGGNEKLFF. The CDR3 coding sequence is TGTGCCAGCAGCGTCTGGACAGGGGGTAATGAAAAACTGTTTTTT.

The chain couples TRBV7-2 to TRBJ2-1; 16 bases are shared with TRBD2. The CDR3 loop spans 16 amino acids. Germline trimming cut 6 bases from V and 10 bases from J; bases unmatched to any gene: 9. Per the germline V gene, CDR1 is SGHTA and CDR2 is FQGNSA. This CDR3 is CASRPGTSGRVGEQFF. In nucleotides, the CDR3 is TGTGCCAGCAGACCCGGGACTAGCGGGAGGGTAGGGGAGCAGTTCTTC.

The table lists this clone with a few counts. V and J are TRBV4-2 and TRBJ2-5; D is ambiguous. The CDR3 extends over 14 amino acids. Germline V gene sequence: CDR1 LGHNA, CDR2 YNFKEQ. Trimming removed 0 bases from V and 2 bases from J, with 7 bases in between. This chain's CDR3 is CASSQEALQETQYF. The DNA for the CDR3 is TGTGCCAGCAGCCAAGAAGCACTTCAAGAGACCCAGTACTTC.

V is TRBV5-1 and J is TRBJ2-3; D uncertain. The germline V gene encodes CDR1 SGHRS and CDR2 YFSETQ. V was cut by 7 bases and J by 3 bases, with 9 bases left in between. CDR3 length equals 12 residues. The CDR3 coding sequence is TGCGCCAGCGGTTACAAAACAGATACGCAGTATTTT. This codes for CASGYKTDTQYF.

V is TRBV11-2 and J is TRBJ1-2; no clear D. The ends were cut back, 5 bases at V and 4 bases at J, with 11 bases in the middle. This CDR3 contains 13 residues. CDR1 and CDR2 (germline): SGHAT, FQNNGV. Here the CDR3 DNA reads TGTGCCAGCAGCACGACTGGACTCTATGGCTACACCTTC. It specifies CASSTTGLYGYTF. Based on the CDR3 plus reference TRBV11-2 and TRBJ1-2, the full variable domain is EAGVAQSPRYKIIEKRQSVAFWCNPISGHATLYWYQQILGQGPKLLIQFQNNGVVDDSQLPKDRFSAERLKGVDSTLKIQPAKLEDSAVYLCASSTTGLYGYTFGSGTRLTVV.

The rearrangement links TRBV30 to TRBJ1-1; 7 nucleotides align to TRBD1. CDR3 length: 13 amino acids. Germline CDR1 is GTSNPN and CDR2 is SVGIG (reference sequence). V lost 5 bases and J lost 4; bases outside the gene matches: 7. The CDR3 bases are TGTGCCTGGGGGGCGACAGGGCGCACTGAAGCTTTCTTT. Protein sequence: CAWGATGRTEAFF.